This entry lists 18 T cell receptor beta chains sequenced from one sample in a study of blood T cell repertoires in COVID-19 (dated by TCRdb to the early 2020s). Library construction relied on the immunoSEQ multiplex PCR assay. TCRdb took over this immuneACCESS table, retaining in-frame rearrangements with V and J assigned. Such tables are incomplete; in checked studies, under half of the missing clones stem from an unresolved V gene, and the remainder is unexplained. A total of roughly 190,000 clones appear in this sample, around 79% of them only once. The top ten constitute roughly 12% of the sample. Sequencing input: peripheral blood. The receptor source for this set is a woman aged 50 to 60 with acute or convalescent COVID-19.

The V call is TRBV24-1, the J call TRBJ2-1; possible D gene TRBD1, 5 bases. The V end lost 7 bases, the J end lost 4 bases, and 10 bases lay between the germline ends. The CDR3 totals 13 residues. Germline V gene lookup returns CDR1 KGHDR and CDR2 SFDVKD. CDR3 loop: CATSRTPYNEQFF. In DNA form, the CDR3 reads TGTGCCACCAGCAGGACACCGTACAATGAGCAGTTCTTC.

CDR3 sequence: CASSLVGANTEAFF. The CDR3 DNA follows: TGTGCCAGCAGTTTGGTGGGGGCCAACACTGAAGCTTTCTTT. V and J are TRBV28 and TRBJ1-1; TRBD1 is a possible D gene (6 bases). The germline V gene has CDR1 MDHEN and CDR2 SYDVKM. The CDR3 length is 14 residues. The V end lost 3 bases, the J end lost 2 bases, and 10 bases lay between the germline ends.

In its sample, this clone was seen once. The chain joins TRBV12-3 or TRBV12-4 to TRBJ2-7; 8 bases line up with TRBD1. CDR3 length: 13 amino acids. J gave up 0 bases and V 6 bases, and 1 base lay outside the gene matches. For the CDR3, the DNA is TGTGCCAGCAGCAGGGGGCCCTCCTACGAGCAGTACTTC. Amino acid sequence: CASSRGPSYEQYF.

The chain uses TRBV10-3 and TRBJ1-1; 7 positions match TRBD1. Trimming took 3 bases from V and 4 from J; bases not matched to a gene: 5. CDR1 is ENHRY, CDR2 SYGVKD, per germline. CDR3 length equals 14 residues. CDR3 residues: CAISDAGGGTEAFF. CDR3 DNA: TGTGCCATCAGTGACGCAGGGGGAGGCACTGAAGCTTTCTTT.

The chain is built from TRBV10-1 and TRBJ2-7; D call uncertain. The V gene's germline CDR1 is WNHNN and CDR2 SYGVQD (reference sequence). Trimming took off 8 bases at V and 0 bases at J, with 5 bases between the two ends. This CDR3 region has 11 residues. The CDR3 loop is CASGNSYEQYF. The CDR3 DNA is TGCGCCAGCGGCAACTCCTACGAGCAGTACTTC.

The V gene is TRBV27, the J gene TRBJ1-2; 10 bases map to TRBD1. Germline assignment: CDR1 MNHEY and CDR2 SMNVEV (reference sequence). CDR3 length equals 17 residues. J was trimmed by 8 bases and V by 0 bases; bases with no gene match: 12. The CDR3 reads CASSLSKATGGARGYTF. CDR3 bases: TGTGCCAGCAGTTTATCGAAGGCGACAGGGGGCGCGAGGGGCTACACCTTC.

This sequence joins TRBV7-9 and TRBJ2-2, with TRBD2 matching 10 bases. The CDR3 has 17 residues. The V gene's germline CDR1 is SEHNR and CDR2 FQNEAQ (reference sequence). The V segment lost 4 bases and the J segment 4 bases; nucleotides outside the gene matches: 9. The CDR3, as DNA: TGTGCCAGCAGCTCAGCTAATTTAGCGGGAGGCACCGGGGAGCTGTTTTTT. Translated, it gives CASSSANLAGGTGELFF.

This clone was seen a handful of times. V usage is TRBV7-2 and J usage is TRBJ2-1, with D possibly being TRBD1 (6 bases). The CDR3 is made up of 15 amino acids. V shed 5 bases and J shed 3 bases, with 14 bases lying between them. Germline V lookup: CDR1 SGHTA, CDR2 FQGNSA. The CDR3 DNA reads as TGTGCCAGCAGCCTCCGACAGGCGCTCTACAATGAGCAGTTCTTC. It specifies CASSLRQALYNEQFF.

The genes are TRBV3-1 (or the pseudogene TRBV3-2) and TRBJ1-2, with TRBD1 as a possible D gene (5 bases). The CDR3 runs to 14 residues. Germline values: CDR1 LGHDT, CDR2 YNNKEL (reference sequence). V dropped 4 bases and J dropped 7 bases, with 16 bases sitting between them. As DNA, the CDR3 is TGTGCCAGCAGCCCCAGTAAAACAGGAAGTGGCTACACCTTC. Translating gives CASSPSKTGSGYTF.

CDR3 residues: CASSETGSLAKNIQYF. In DNA, the CDR3 is TGCGCCAGCAGTGAGACGGGGTCCTTAGCCAAAAACATTCAGTACTTC. The V and J genes are TRBV10-1 and TRBJ2-4, with TRBD2 as a possible D gene (5 bases). Deletions cut 2 bases from V and 0 bases from J, with 11 bases between. Germline CDR1 WNHNN, CDR2 SYGVQD (reference sequence). The CDR3 runs 16 residues.

The sample holds one count of this clone. The rearrangement joins TRBV6-5 to TRBJ1-3; 8 bases agree with TRBD1. The CDR3 has 15 amino acids. The V gene's germline CDR1 is MNHEY and CDR2 SVGAGI. V lost 4 bases to trimming and J lost 4 bases; unmatched junction nucleotides: 6. CDR3 region: CASSFGDRPGNTIYF. The CDR3 nucleotides read TGTGCCAGCAGTTTCGGGGACAGGCCAGGAAACACCATATATTTT.

The gene calls are TRBV27 and TRBJ1-6; a possible D gene is TRBD1 (5 bases). Germline V gene sequence: CDR1 MNHEY, CDR2 SMNVEV (reference sequence). V lost 2 bases and J 5 bases, leaving 10 bases between the germline ends. The CDR3 loop spans 15 amino acids. This CDR3 is CASSLGAVHNSPLHF. The DNA for the CDR3 is TGTGCCAGCAGTTTAGGGGCAGTTCATAATTCACCCCTCCACTTT.

V gene TRBV7-2 combines with J gene TRBJ2-5; 8 nucleotides match TRBD1. CDR3 length: 17 amino acids. The J segment lost 0 bases and the V segment lost 7 bases, leaving 13 bases of the junction unmatched. Germline CDR1 reads SGHTA; CDR2 reads FQGNSA. CDR3 DNA: TGTGCCAGCATCAAACAGGGGGGCCTGATCAACCAAGAGACCCAGTACTTC. Translated: CASIKQGGLINQETQYF.

The sample holds a few counts of this clone. V gene TRBV14 combines with J gene TRBJ1-1; D gene unclear. The CDR3 has 17 residues. Trimming shortened V by 0 bases and J by 3 bases, and 17 bases separated the two germline ends. CDR1 is SGHDN and CDR2 is FVKESK in the germline V gene. The CDR3: CASSQDIFAGGDTEAFF. CDR3 nucleotide sequence: TGTGCCAGCAGCCAAGATATTTTCGCGGGTGGGGACACTGAAGCTTTCTTT.

The CDR3 DNA sequence: TGTGCCACCACCACGGGGGGGATACGGGACTATGAAAAACTGTTTTTT. Amino acid sequence: CATTTGGIRDYEKLFF. The rearrangement joins TRBV15 to TRBJ1-4, with D tentatively TRBD1 (5 bases). Trimming cost V 7 bases and J 6 bases, with 21 bases left between them. The CDR3 consists of 16 residues. Looked up from germline, CDR1 is LNHNV and CDR2 is YYDKDF (reference sequence).

The chain combines TRBV30 with TRBJ2-1; 9 bases are a match to TRBD2. Germline CDR1 reads GTSNPN; CDR2 reads SVGIG (reference sequence). Germline trimming cut 2 bases from V and 4 bases from J; bases unmatched to any gene: 6. This CDR3 has 15 residues. DNA of the CDR3: TGTGCCTGGAGTAGAGCTAGCGGGGATTACAATGAGCAGTTCTTC. This gives the protein CAWSRASGDYNEQFF.

V gene TRBV9 combines with J gene TRBJ1-2; possible D gene TRBD1, 6 bases. The ends were cut back, 4 bases at V and 4 bases at J, with 20 bases in the middle. Germline assignment: CDR1 SGDLS and CDR2 YYNGEE. The length of the CDR3 is 16 residues. CDR3 bases: TGTGCCAGCAGCCCGCGCTCCTCGACAGGTGCCTATGGCTACACCTTC. As protein: CASSPRSSTGAYGYTF. The variable domain in full, with the rest retrieved from reference TRBV9 and TRBJ1-2, is DSGVTQTPKHLITATGQRVTLRCSPRSGDLSVYWYQQSLDQGLQFLIQYYNGEERAKGNILERFSAQQFPDLHSELNLSSLELGDSALYFCASSPRSSTGAYGYTFGSGTRLTVV.

The chain has TRBV7-2 and TRBJ2-5; D may be TRBD2 (7 bases). Germline loops: CDR1 SGHTA, CDR2 FQGNSA. The CDR3 totals 15 residues. V was clipped by 5 bases and J by 8 bases, with 21 bases between them. Written as DNA, the CDR3 is TGTGCCAGCAGCGCCTCGGGGGGCTCTCAACCTACCCAGTACTTC. It is translated as CASSASGGSQPTQYF.